A single sample is the source of the 5 T cell receptor beta chains below, sequenced in a study of Ad26.COV2.S vaccination and SARS-CoV-2 variants. TCRdb's table, derived via immunoSEQ multiplex PCR, lists solely in-frame clones and lacks some. This repertoire shows fewer than 600,000 clones, about 88% found once; its top ten account for around 1.6%. The treatment: 15 to 20 received Ad26.COV2.S at low or high dose, single or two shots; a few received placebo; per-sample allocation not given. Material that was analyzed had been drawn on day 63 after the first vaccine or placebo injection. This material consisted of peripheral blood, taken in a trial of Ad26.COV2.S vaccine versus placebo. The receptors derive from a person between 18 and 60 years old who received the Ad26.COV2.S COVID-19 vaccine or a placebo.

The chain is built from TRBV12-3 or TRBV12-4 and TRBJ2-1; unclear D gene. V was cut by 7 bases and J by 8 bases, with 15 bases left in between. The CDR3 is 13 amino acids. The DNA for the CDR3 is TGTGCCAGCACCTCCGTTAGTTTCGATGAGCAGTTCTTC. Its protein product is CASTSVSFDEQFF.

The chain uses TRBV29-1 and TRBJ2-2; TRBD1 might be the D (6 bases). In germline, CDR1 is SQVTM, CDR2 ANQGSEA. The CDR3 has 15 amino acids. The V and J ends lost 6 bases and 7 bases respectively, with 21 bases between them. In DNA, the CDR3 is TGCAGCGTCGGAGACACAGGGTCTTTAGGCGGGGAGCTGTTTTTT. Its protein product is CSVGDTGSLGGELFF.

The CDR3 coding sequence is TGTGCCAGCAGCTTACCGGTAGGACAGGGACCTTACGAGCAGTACTTC. Protein: CASSLPVGQGPYEQYF. This chain joins TRBV7-9 and TRBJ2-7; 8 positions match TRBD1. The CDR3 is 16 residues long. Trimming removed 2 bases from V and 4 bases from J; junction bases left unmatched: 10. CDR1 and CDR2 from the germline V gene are SEHNR and FQNEAQ (reference sequence).

This chain uses TRBV18 with TRBJ1-1; 8 bases map to TRBD1. Germline loops: CDR1 KGHSH, CDR2 LQKENI. The CDR3 length is 16 residues. J lost 6 bases, V lost 5 bases, and 14 bases had no gene match. This chain's CDR3 is CASSETRQGRAAEAFF. The CDR3 DNA sequence: TGTGCCAGCTCAGAGACGAGACAGGGGAGGGCGGCTGAAGCTTTCTTT.

A remark on this clone: Other DNA sequences in this specimen translate into the identical CDR3. The chain couples TRBV28 to TRBJ1-5, with a weak D call TRBD1 (5 bases). Trimming shortened V by 5 bases and J by 1 base, and 6 bases separated the two germline ends. This CDR3 has 13 amino acids. CDR1 and CDR2 from the germline V gene are MDHEN and SYDVKM. CDR3 DNA: TGTGCCAGCAGTAGGGACAGCAATCAGCCCCAGCATTTT. This gives the protein CASSRDSNQPQHF.